The source of this T cell receptor beta chain is a study of T cell responses to AZD1222 COVID-19 vaccine. As for the study in general: Second-dose schedules of about 4 or about 12 weeks were combined.

Concerning this clone itself: Antigen: not known.

Whole-study results and caveats: Spike-specific TCR breadth and depth were elevated following two AZD1222 doses. Nearly half of unique spike-specific TCRs reportedly avoided B.1.351 and B.1.1.7 mutated regions. Females outnumbered males among donors, who were mostly white British; clonal diversity was possibly underestimated.

Clones were sequenced by immunoSEQ multiplex PCR, and TCRdb holds only the in-frame ones, with some missing. In the table there are 130,000 or so clones, over 90% of which are singletons. The CDR3 runs to 15 residues. Germline V gene data show CDR1 as MNHNY and CDR2 as SVGAGI (reference sequence). After removal of 6 bases from V and 5 bases from J, the junction contained 4 bases not matched to a gene. This clonotype was sampled from an adult in good health. The gene calls are TRBV6-6 and TRBJ2-5; TRBD2 matches 15 bases. The sequences come from peripheral blood, collected on day 0 of AZD1222 vaccination. The CDR3 reads CASSTGTSGRETQYF. As DNA, the CDR3 is TGTGCCAGCAGCACAGGGACTAGCGGGAGGGAGACCCAGTACTTC.